This T cell receptor (beta chain) was observed in a study of human T cells and chemical hapten exposure. Study background: 2% DPC applied to a 2 cm by 2 cm arm area sensitized donors. Patch tests put 0.01% DPC on the upper back, read at 6 days. Study conclusions and caveats: Donors' alopecia may make their immune response differ from healthy people's.

Turning to this clonotype: As yet, its antigen is unknown.

TCRdb reprocessed the RACE reads with MiXCR, giving one entry per CDR3 protein. The repertoire holds roughly 43,000 distinct CDR3 sequences, roughly a tenth seen once, with around 15% in the top ten. V was cut by 1 base and J by 0 bases, with 10 bases left in between. The CDR3 spans 16 residues. Germline loops: CDR1 MDHEN, CDR2 SYDVKM. Indicated time point: patch test 2, 6 weeks after DPC sensitization. Described treatment: therapeutic diphenylcyclopropenone sensitization with weekly scalp DPC. Total RNA was extracted from unfractionated whole blood. This chain joins TRBV28 and TRBJ1-3, with D possibly TRBD1 on 6 matching bases. The sequence was obtained from a woman in her twenties or thirties with alopecia areata. Some clones in this sample may be carry-over from other donors' samples. The material was whole blood, obtained in connection with sensitization to the hapten diphenylcyclopropenone (DPC). The CDR3 sequence: CASSLSGHFSGNTIYF. In DNA, the CDR3 is TGTGCCAGCAGTTTATCGGGACATTTCTCTGGAAACACCATATATTTT.